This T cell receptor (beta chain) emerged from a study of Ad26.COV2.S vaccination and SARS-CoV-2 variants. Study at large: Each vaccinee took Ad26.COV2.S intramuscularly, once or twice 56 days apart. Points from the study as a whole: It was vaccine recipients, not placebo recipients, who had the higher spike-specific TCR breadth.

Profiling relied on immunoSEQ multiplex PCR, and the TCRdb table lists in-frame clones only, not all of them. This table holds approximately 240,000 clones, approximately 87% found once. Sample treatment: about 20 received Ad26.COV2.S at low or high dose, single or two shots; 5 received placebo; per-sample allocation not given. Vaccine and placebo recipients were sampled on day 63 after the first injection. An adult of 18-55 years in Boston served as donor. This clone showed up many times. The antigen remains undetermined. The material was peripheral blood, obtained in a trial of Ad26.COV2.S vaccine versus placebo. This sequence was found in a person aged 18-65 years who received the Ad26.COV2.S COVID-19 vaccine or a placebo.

The CDR3 DNA sequence: TGTGCCAGTAGTTTCCGGACAGGGGCCCTTATTGAACATCCCCAGCATTTT. Residues: CASSFRTGALIEHPQHF. The gene calls are TRBV19 and TRBJ1-5; 9 nucleotides line up with TRBD1. The CDR3 loop spans 17 amino acids. V lost 5 bases to trimming and J lost 10 bases; unmatched junction nucleotides: 18. Germline CDR1 and CDR2: LNHDA and SQIVND (reference sequence). Using reference TRBV19 and TRBJ1-5 for the parts outside the CDR3, the full variable domain is DGGITQSPKYLFRKEGQNVTLSCEQNLNHDAMYWYRQDPGQGLRLIYYSQIVNDFQKGDIAEGYSVSREKKESFPLTVTSAQKNPTAFYLCASSFRTGALIEHPQHFGDGTRLSIL.